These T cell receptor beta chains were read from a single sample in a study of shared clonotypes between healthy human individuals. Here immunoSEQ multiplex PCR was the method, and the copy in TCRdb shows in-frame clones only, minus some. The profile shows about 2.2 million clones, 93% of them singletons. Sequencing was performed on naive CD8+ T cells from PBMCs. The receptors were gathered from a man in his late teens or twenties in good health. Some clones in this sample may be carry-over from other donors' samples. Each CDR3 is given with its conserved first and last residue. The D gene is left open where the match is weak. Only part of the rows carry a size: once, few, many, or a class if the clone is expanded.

TGTGCCAGCAGTTCGAGACTAGCGGGAGTCTACGAGCAGTACTTC	CASSSRLAGVYEQYF	TRBD2	TRBV6-5	NA	TRBJ2-7
TGCGCCAGCAGCCACGTCCGGGGTAGGGGGAGTGGCAACGAGCAGTACTTC	CASSHVRGRGSGNEQYF	NA	TRBV4-1	NA	TRBJ2-7
TGTGCCAGCAGCTTATCAGGGACTCGCTCTGGAAACACCATATATTTT	CASSLSGTRSGNTIYF	NA	TRBV11-2	NA	TRBJ1-3
TGTGCCAGCAGTATAACAGGGGAACCTTACACCGGGGAGCTGTTTTTT	CASSITGEPYTGELFF	TRBD1	TRBV27	NA	TRBJ2-2
TGTGCCAGCAGCGGTCTAGCGGGAGGGATCCACGAGCAGTACTTC	CASSGLAGGIHEQYF	TRBD2	TRBV9	NA	TRBJ2-7
TGCAGCGTTCGAGACCGTAAAGGGGCCTACAATGAGCAGTTCTTC	CSVRDRKGAYNEQFF	NA	TRBV29-1	NA	TRBJ2-1
TGTGCCAGCAGCTTAGGACAGAGGGACAACGAGCAGTACTTC	CASSLGQRDNEQYF	NA	TRBV13	NA	TRBJ2-7
TGTGCCAGCAGCTGGCGGGGGGTTTACAATGAGCAGTTCTTC	CASSWRGVYNEQFF	TRBD2	TRBV5-6	NA	TRBJ2-1
TGTGCCAGTACGGGCTACACCTTC	CASTGYTF	NA	TRBV7-9	NA	TRBJ1-2
TGTGCCATCGTTAGGACGGGTAGCAATCAGCCCCAGCATTTT	CAIVRTGSNQPQHF	NA	TRBV10-3	NA	TRBJ1-5
TGCGCCAGCAGCCAAGATAACATCCGGGCTTCAGAGACCCAGTACTTC	CASSQDNIRASETQYF	NA	TRBV4-1	NA	TRBJ2-5
TGTGCCAGCAGTCTCTCAACAGGGGGCGGCGAGCAGTACTTC	CASSLSTGGGEQYF	TRBD1	TRBV27	once	TRBJ2-7
TGCAGTGCATGGGAGATGAGGGAGCAGTACTTC	CSAWEMREQYF	NA	TRBV20-1	NA	TRBJ2-7
TGCGCCAGCAGCCTCCGCCCCCCGCTCAGTTCGAACACTGAAGCTTTCTTT	CASSLRPPLSSNTEAFF	NA	TRBV4-3	NA	TRBJ1-1
TGTGCCAGCAGACTTACAGGGTCCGGTTTCAGGCCCCAGCATTTT	CASRLTGSGFRPQHF	NA	TRBV27	once	TRBJ1-5
TGTGCCAGCAGCTTAGGGACAGGGGGAGAAAAACTGTTTTTT	CASSLGTGGEKLFF	TRBD1	TRBV13	NA	TRBJ1-4
TGTGCCAGCAGCCCCTCGAAGGTCGACATTAACTCCTACAATGAGCAGTTCTTC	CASSPSKVDINSYNEQFF	NA	TRBV5-4	once	TRBJ2-1
TGTGCCAGCAGCCGAATACTGCCCCCGACTAGCGGGAGGGCGTTCGAGCAGTACTTC	CASSRILPPTSGRAFEQYF	TRBD2	TRBV7-9	NA	TRBJ2-7
TGTGCCAGCAGTGCGGACAGTGAAGCTTTCTTT	CASSADSEAFF	NA	TRBV2	NA	TRBJ1-1
TGTGCCAGCAGGGAGTTAGGCCACGAGCAGTACTTC	CASRELGHEQYF	NA	TRBV27	NA	TRBJ2-7
TGCGCCAGCAGCCACGGGACAGGGAGGAGCGGCGACATTCAGTACTTC	CASSHGTGRSGDIQYF	TRBD1	TRBV4-3	NA	TRBJ2-4
TGTGCCAGCAGTTTTCTCCCCATAGCTAGCACAGATACGCAGTATTTT	CASSFLPIASTDTQYF	NA	TRBV27	NA	TRBJ2-3
TGTGCCAGCAGTCCAAAGTCCTGGGCCCACGAGCAGTACTTC	CASSPKSWAHEQYF	NA	TRBV28	NA	TRBJ2-7
TGTGCCAGCTCACCGGGGGTCATGAACACTGAAGCTTTCTTT	CASSPGVMNTEAFF	NA	TRBV18	few	TRBJ1-1
TGTGCCAGCAGTCTCGGGGGAGGCTACGAGCAGTACTTC	CASSLGGGYEQYF	NA	TRBV16	NA	TRBJ2-7
TGCAGCGTTGTAAAGGGGTACACCGGGGAGCTGTTTTTT	CSVVKGYTGELFF	NA	TRBV29-1	NA	TRBJ2-2
TGTGCCATCAACCGACAGGATTCGACAGGAAACACCATATATTTT	CAINRQDSTGNTIYF	NA	TRBV10-3	NA	TRBJ1-3
TGCGCCAGCAGCTGGACGGCAGGCTTTTCCTACGAGCAGTACTTC	CASSWTAGFSYEQYF	NA	TRBV5-1	NA	TRBJ2-7
TGTGCCACCGAACGGGAGAGCGGGAGGGATGAGCAGTTCTTC	CATERESGRDEQFF	TRBD2	TRBV15	NA	TRBJ2-1
TGTGCCAGCAGTTTAACAGGGGACTATGGCTACACCTTC	CASSLTGDYGYTF	TRBD1	TRBV6-5	NA	TRBJ1-2
TGCGCCAGCAGCTTGCGGGGGGGCTACGAGCAGTACTTC	CASSLRGGYEQYF	TRBD2	TRBV5-1	NA	TRBJ2-7
TGCAGCGTTGAAGCAGGCATCTCTGGAAACACCATATATTTT	CSVEAGISGNTIYF	NA	TRBV29-1	NA	TRBJ1-3
TGTGCCAGCAGTTTCGGGGGGAGCCAGCCCCAGCATTTT	CASSFGGSQPQHF	NA	TRBV27	NA	TRBJ1-5
TGTGCCAGCAGTTTAGCCAGACAGGATGAGCAGTTCTTC	CASSLARQDEQFF	NA	TRBV27	NA	TRBJ2-1
TGTGCCAGTAGTTGGTCGGGGATCATGAACACTGAAGCTTTCTTT	CASSWSGIMNTEAFF	NA	TRBV19	few	TRBJ1-1
TGTGCCAGCAGCTTAGGCGCCCTAAGCGCCGGGGAGCTGTTTTTT	CASSLGALSAGELFF	NA	TRBV7-8	NA	TRBJ2-2
TGTGCCAGCAGTTCCAAATGGCGGGACAATGAGCAGTTCTTC	CASSSKWRDNEQFF	NA	TRBV28	NA	TRBJ2-1
TGTGCCAGCAGTTTATCGGCCCGACAGGGGGACACTGAAGCTTTCTTT	CASSLSARQGDTEAFF	TRBD1	TRBV27	once	TRBJ1-1
TGTGCCAGCAGCCGCCCCGGGACAGGGGGAGCAGATACGCAGTATTTT	CASSRPGTGGADTQYF	TRBD1	TRBV7-9	NA	TRBJ2-3
TGTGCCAGCAGCTTAGTTCTATCCCACAATGAGCAGTTCTTC	CASSLVLSHNEQFF	NA	TRBV7-9	NA	TRBJ2-1
TGTGCCAGAAGCCACTTGCAGGGGCTCTACGAGCAGTACTTC	CARSHLQGLYEQYF	NA	TRBV5-3	NA	TRBJ2-7
TGCGCCAGCACCACGACAGGACAGCTAGAGACCCAGTACTTC	CASTTTGQLETQYF	NA	TRBV5-1	NA	TRBJ2-5
TGTGCCAGCAGTCCTGCTAGCGGGAAGGTCGCCGGGGAGCTGTTTTTT	CASSPASGKVAGELFF	TRBD2	TRBV28	once	TRBJ2-2
TGTGCCAGCAGCGAAAGGGTTATCGCGTACAATGAGCAGTTCTTC	CASSERVIAYNEQFF	NA	TRBV13	NA	TRBJ2-1
TGCAGCGTTAGGGACACCGATACCTACGAGCAGTACTTC	CSVRDTDTYEQYF	NA	TRBV29-1	NA	TRBJ2-7
TGTGCCAGCAGTTTTCTCCCGGTAGGCGTTGGAGGGAATGAGCAGTTCTTC	CASSFLPVGVGGNEQFF	NA	TRBV27	NA	TRBJ2-1
TGTGCCAGCAGTTTAAGTGTGAAAGGGCCTGTTAATGAAAAACTGTTTTTT	CASSLSVKGPVNEKLFF	NA	TRBV27	once	TRBJ1-4
TGTGCCAGCAGCCAAAGGGGTTGGCCCCAGCATTTT	CASSQRGWPQHF	NA	TRBV11-2	once	TRBJ1-5
TGTGCCAGCAGTGAAGTGGACAGCGCATATGGCTACACCTTC	CASSEVDSAYGYTF	NA	TRBV2	NA	TRBJ1-2
TGTGCCAGCAGTTTAGGTCCCGGCTCTGGGGCCAACGTCCTGACTTTC	CASSLGPGSGANVLTF	NA	TRBV27	NA	TRBJ2-6
TGTGCCAGCACCCTGAACCGGGGGCCGGGTGGAAACACCATATATTTT	CASTLNRGPGGNTIYF	NA	TRBV2	NA	TRBJ1-3
TGTGCCAGTAGTCTCGCGGGACAGGGGGCGGAGGACACTGAAGCTTTCTTT	CASSLAGQGAEDTEAFF	TRBD1	TRBV19	once	TRBJ1-1
TGCGCCAGCAGCCAAGATAGGTCAGGTCATGGTGAAGCTTTCTTT	CASSQDRSGHGEAFF	NA	TRBV4-1	few	TRBJ1-1
TGTGCCAGTAGTATCCCTAGACTAGCGGGAGTGTCATACAATGAGCAGTTCTTC	CASSIPRLAGVSYNEQFF	TRBD2	TRBV19	NA	TRBJ2-1
TGTGCCATCAGTGAGGGCGCCTACGAGCAGTACTTC	CAISEGAYEQYF	NA	TRBV10-3	NA	TRBJ2-7